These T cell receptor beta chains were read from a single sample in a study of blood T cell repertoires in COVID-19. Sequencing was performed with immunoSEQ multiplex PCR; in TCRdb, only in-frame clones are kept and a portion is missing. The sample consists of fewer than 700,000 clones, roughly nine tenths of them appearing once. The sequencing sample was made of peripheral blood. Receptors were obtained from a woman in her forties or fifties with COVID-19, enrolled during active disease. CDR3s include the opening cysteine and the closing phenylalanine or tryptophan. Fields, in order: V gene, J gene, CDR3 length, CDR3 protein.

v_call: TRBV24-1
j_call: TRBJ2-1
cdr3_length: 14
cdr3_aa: CATSDLRQTNEQFF

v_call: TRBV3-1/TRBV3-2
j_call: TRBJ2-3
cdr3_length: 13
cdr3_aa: CASSLRLADTQYF

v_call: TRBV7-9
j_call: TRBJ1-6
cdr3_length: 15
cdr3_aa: CASSREVVWNSPLHF

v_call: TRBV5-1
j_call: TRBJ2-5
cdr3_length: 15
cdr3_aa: CASSSRDTREGTQYF

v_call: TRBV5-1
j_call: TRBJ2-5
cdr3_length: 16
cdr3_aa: CASSSGLAGLQETQYF

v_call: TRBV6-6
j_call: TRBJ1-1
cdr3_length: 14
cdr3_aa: CASSLYQGNTEAFF

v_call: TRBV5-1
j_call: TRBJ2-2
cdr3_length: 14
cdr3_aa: CASSAQSATGELFF

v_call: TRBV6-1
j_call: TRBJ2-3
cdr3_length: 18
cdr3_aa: CASSEASLKRRPLYTQYF

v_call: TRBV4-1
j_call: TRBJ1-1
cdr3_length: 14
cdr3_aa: CASSQDRSVLSAFF

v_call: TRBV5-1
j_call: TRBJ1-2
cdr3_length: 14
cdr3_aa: CASSLQTGEIGYTF

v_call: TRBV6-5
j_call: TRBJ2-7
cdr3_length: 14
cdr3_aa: CASSPPTGNYEQYF

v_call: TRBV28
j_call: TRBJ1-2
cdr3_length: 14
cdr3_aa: CASSSRQGNYGYTF

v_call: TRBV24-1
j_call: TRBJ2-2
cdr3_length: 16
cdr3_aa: CATSDLAFGEDGELFF

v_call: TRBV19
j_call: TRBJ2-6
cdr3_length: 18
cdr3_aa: CASSINLDSSSGANVLTF

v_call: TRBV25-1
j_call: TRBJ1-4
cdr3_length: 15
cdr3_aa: CASSEYWTGNEKLFF

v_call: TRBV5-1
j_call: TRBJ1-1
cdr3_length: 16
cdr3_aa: CASSLAHPIGSTEAFF

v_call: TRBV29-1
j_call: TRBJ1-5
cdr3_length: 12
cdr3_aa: CSVGTGEGPQHF